The sequence of this T cell receptor beta chain was determined in a study of cytomegalovirus exposure and HLA in healthy donors. About the study: Within the Caucasian-associated ancestry cluster were around four fifths of the roughly 430 genotyped donors.

With regard to this clone: Its target is unknown.

The study, taken as a whole, reports: Relative to the approximately 670-donor mean, N-insertions were reportedly fewer in an Asian-associated ancestry cluster in a later analysis.

The CDR3 totals 18 residues. Trimming stripped 0 bases from V and 3 bases from J, with 20 bases between. Germline CDR1 ENHRY, CDR2 SYGVKD. The PCR used 60 Vbeta and 13 Jbeta primers. Libraries were prepared by immunoSEQ multiplex PCR; TCRdb keeps only in-frame clonotypes and omits some of them. The sample lists roughly 150,000 clones, 75% to 90% occurring once. Sequencing was performed on PBMCs. The chain combines TRBV10-3 with TRBJ1-2; TRBD1 might be the D (5 bases). The clonotype originates from a boy aged 2 to 9 in good health and CMV-seronegative. CDR3 sequence reads: CAISESRANDWGHYGYTF. In DNA form, the CDR3 reads TGTGCCATCAGTGAGTCCCGGGCGAACGACTGGGGCCACTATGGCTACACCTTC.